This T cell receptor (beta chain) stems from a study of T cell responses to AZD1222 COVID-19 vaccine. The overall study: Doses given second, at about 4 or about 12 weeks, were pooled. Study-wide results and limits: Repertoires in all cases were sampled only once the peak T cell response had passed. Of the AZD1222 recipients, only five to seven were seropositive at baseline. Spike-specific TCR breadth and depth grew following two AZD1222 doses.

As to this clone: Its target is unknown.

This CDR3 has 14 residues. The junction had 10 bases not matched to a gene; V was cut back by 4 bases and J by 7 bases. Germline CDR1 SGHNT, CDR2 YYREEE (reference sequence). Only in-frame clones appear in the TCRdb table, and some are missing; sequencing was by immunoSEQ multiplex PCR. The sample holds a few hundred thousand clones; approximately 95% are singletons and the top ten take roughly 0.5%. This TCR came from an adult in good health. The material was peripheral blood, obtained on day 0 of AZD1222 vaccination. V usage is TRBV5-4 and J usage is TRBJ1-2, with 7 bases identical to TRBD1. The CDR3, as DNA: TGTGCCAGCAGCCCCCTACAGGGGAGGGGTGGCTACACCTTC. It codes for CASSPLQGRGGYTF.